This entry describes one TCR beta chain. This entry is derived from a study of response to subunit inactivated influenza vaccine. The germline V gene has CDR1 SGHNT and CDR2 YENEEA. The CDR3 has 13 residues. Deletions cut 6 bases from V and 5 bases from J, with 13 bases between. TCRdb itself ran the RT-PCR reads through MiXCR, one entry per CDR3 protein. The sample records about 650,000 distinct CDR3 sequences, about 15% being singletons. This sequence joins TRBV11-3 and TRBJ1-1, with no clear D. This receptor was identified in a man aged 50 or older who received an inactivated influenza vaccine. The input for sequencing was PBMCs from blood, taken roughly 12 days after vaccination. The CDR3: CASRLTPGTEAFF. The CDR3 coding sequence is TGTGCCAGCAGACTCACGCCTGGTACTGAAGCTTTCTTT.